The clone carrying this TCR beta chain was observed a single time. Its antigen is not identified. V trimming: 10 bases; J trimming: 6 bases; junction bases outside the gene matches: 13. The CDR3 runs 15 residues. CDR1 SNHLY and CDR2 FYNNEI come from the germline V gene. TCRdb independently ran MiXCR on the reads; one entry per CDR3 protein. This sample carries about 920,000 distinct CDR3 sequences, approximately 31% of them seen once, and the ten largest clones take around an eighth. This sample is part of a study of T cell repertoires in cytomegalovirus infection. On the study more broadly: CMV infection and matching HLA type were both indicated by public TCR beta signatures.

The study's findings and limits: HLA-C-restricted CMV clonotypes gave the most frequent clonotype in two of eight donors.

This chain joins TRBV2 and TRBJ2-3; 10 positions match TRBD2. This clonotype was obtained from a human donor in good health (CMV status not recorded). Some clones in this sample may be carry-over from other donors' samples. Sequences were derived from cultured CD8+ T cells from PBMCs, sampled from culture after CMV antigen stimulation. The CDR3: CATLGAGGKADTQYF. The CDR3, as DNA: TGTGCCACCCTAGGAGCGGGGGGGAAGGCGGATACGCAGTATTTT.